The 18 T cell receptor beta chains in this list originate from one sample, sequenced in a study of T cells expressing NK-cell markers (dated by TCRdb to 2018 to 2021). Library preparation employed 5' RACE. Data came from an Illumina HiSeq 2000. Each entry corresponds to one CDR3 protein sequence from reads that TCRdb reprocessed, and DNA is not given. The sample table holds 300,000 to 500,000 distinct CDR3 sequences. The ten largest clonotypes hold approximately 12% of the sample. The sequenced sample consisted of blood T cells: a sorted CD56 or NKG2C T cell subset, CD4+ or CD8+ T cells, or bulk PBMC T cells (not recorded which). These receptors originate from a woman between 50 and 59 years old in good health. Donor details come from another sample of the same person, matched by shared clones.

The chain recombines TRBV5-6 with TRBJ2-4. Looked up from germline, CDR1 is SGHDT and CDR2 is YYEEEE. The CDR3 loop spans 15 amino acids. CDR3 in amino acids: CASSSLGPTKNIQYF.

CDR3 protein: CASSQASGWVAGAGYNEQFF. The gene calls are TRBV3-1 and TRBJ2-1; TCRdb gives TRBD2 as the D gene, but with no DNA this cannot be confirmed. CDR1 is LGHDT and CDR2 is YNNKEL in the germline V gene (reference sequence). The CDR3 length is 20 residues.

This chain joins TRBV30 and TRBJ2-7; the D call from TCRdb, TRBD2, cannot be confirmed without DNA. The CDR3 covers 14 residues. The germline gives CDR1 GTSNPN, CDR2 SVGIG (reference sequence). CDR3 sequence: CAWGLAGVLHEQYF.

The CDR3 here is CASSRSSDTQYF. The V and J genes are TRBV12-3 or TRBV12-4 and TRBJ2-3. There are 12 residues in the CDR3.

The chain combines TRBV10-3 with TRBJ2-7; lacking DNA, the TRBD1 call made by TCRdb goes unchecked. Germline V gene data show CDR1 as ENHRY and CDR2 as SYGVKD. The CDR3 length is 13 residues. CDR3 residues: CAISPGPPGEQYF.

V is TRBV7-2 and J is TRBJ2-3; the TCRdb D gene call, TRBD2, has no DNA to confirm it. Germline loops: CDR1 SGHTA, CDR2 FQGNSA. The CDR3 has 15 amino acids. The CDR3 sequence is CASSLDGSKTDTQYF.

The CDR3 region is CATPKQPGNEQYF. The chain joins TRBV6-1 to TRBJ2-7. CDR1 and CDR2 (germline): MNHNS, SASEGT. The length of the CDR3 is 13 residues.

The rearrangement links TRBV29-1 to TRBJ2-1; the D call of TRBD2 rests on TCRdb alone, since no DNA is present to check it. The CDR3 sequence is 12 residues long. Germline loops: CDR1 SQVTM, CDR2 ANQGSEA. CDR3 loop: CSVDHGTYEQFF.

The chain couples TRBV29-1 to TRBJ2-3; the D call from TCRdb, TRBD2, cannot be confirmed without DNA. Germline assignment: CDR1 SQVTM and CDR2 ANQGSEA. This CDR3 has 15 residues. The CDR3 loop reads CSVDRAGGLGHTQYF.

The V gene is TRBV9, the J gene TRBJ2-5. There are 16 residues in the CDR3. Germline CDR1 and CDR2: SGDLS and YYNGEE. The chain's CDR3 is CASSDYGESGQETQYF.

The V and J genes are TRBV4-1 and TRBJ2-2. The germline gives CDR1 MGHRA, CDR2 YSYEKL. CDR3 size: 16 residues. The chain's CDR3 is CASSPQYSDEAGELFF.

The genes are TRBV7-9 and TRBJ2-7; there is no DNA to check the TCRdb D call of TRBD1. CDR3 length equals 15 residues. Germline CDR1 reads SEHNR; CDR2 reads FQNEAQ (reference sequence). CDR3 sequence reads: CASSLVGTTGNEQYF.

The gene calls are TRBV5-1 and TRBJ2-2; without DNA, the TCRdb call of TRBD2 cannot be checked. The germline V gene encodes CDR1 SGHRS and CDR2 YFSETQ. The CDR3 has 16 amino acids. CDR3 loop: CASSPGLADVAGELFF.

CDR3: CASSLSWGAEKLFF. The chain couples TRBV27 to TRBJ1-4; TCRdb reports TRBD1, a call that lacks DNA to check it against. Germline lookup yields CDR1 MNHEY and CDR2 SMNVEV (reference sequence). The CDR3 extends over 14 amino acids.

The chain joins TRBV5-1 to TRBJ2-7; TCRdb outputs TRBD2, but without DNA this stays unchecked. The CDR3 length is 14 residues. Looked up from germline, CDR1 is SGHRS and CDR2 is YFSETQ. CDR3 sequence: CASSPGLLNYEQYF.

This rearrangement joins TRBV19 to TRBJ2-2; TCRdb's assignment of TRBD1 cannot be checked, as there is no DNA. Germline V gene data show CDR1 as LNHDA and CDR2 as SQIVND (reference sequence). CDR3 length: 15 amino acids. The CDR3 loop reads CASSLGQGYGGELFF.

This chain's CDR3 is CATSSAPGTPSGELFF. The chain recombines TRBV15 with TRBJ2-2; absent DNA, TCRdb's TRBD1 call cannot be checked. The CDR3 has 16 residues. From germline, CDR1 is LNHNV and CDR2 YYDKDF (reference sequence).

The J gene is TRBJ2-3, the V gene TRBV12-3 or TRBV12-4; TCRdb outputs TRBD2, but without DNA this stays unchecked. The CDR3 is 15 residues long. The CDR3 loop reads CASVGLAEIGDTQYF.